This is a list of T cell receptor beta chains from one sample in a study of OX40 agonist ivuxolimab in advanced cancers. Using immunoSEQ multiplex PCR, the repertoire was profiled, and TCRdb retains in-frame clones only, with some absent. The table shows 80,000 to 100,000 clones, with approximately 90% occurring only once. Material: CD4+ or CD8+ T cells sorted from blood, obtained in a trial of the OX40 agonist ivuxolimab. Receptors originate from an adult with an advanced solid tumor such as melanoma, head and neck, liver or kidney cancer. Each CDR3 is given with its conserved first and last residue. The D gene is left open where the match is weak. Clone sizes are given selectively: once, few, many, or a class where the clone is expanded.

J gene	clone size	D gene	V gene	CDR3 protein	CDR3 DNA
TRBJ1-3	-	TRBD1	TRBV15	CATGTGDSGNTIYF	TGTGCCACCGGGACAGGAGACTCTGGAAACACCATATATTTT
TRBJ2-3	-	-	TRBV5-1	CASSGRGLWEDTQYF	TGCGCCAGCAGCGGGCGGGGGCTTTGGGAAGATACGCAGTATTTT
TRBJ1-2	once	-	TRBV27	CASISPTYGYTF	TGTGCCAGCATTTCCCCCACCTATGGCTACACCTTC
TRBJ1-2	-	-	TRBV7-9	CASSFGGSAGYTF	TGTGCCAGCAGCTTCGGCGGCTCGGCTGGCTACACCTTC
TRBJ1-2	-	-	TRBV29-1	CSGSQENYGYTF	TGCAGCGGGTCTCAGGAGAACTATGGCTACACCTTC
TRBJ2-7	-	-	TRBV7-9	CASSLQGEQYF	TGTGCCAGCAGCTTACAGGGAGAGCAGTACTTC
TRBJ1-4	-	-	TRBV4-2	CASSQVLAEGKLFF	TGTGCCAGCAGCCAAGTTTTGGCAGAAGGAAAACTGTTTTTT
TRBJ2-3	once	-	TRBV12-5	CASGWGRAGTDTQYF	TGTGCTAGTGGTTGGGGGCGCGCCGGCACAGATACGCAGTATTTT
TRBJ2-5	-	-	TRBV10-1	CASKKRTAQETQYF	TGCGCCAGCAAGAAGAGGACAGCACAAGAGACCCAGTACTTC
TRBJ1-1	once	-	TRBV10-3	CAISVAGDTEAFF	TGTGCCATCAGTGTGGCAGGAGACACTGAAGCTTTCTTT
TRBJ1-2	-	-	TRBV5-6	CASSLASGQSYGYTF	TGTGCCAGCAGCTTGGCCTCCGGACAGTCCTATGGCTACACCTTC
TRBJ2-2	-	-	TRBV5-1	CASSLEGVGTGELFF	TGCGCCAGCAGCTTGGAGGGGGTCGGCACCGGGGAGCTGTTTTTT
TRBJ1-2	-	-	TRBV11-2	CASSFDPRDGYTF	TGTGCCAGCAGCTTCGACCCCCGGGATGGCTACACCTTC
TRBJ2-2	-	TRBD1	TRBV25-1	CASSAIDRGGPGELFF	TGTGCCAGCAGTGCCATAGACAGGGGAGGTCCCGGGGAGCTGTTTTTT
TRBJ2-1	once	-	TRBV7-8	CASSFRGAGYNEQFF	TGTGCCAGCAGCTTTAGGGGGGCCGGATACAATGAGCAGTTCTTC
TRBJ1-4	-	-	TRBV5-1	CASSPQGFEKLFF	TGCGCCAGCAGCCCGCAGGGGTTTGAAAAACTGTTTTTT
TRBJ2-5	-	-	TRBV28	CASIQGLRQETQYF	TGTGCCAGCATCCAGGGTCTGAGGCAAGAGACCCAGTACTTC
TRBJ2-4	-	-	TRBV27	CASSSLGQQSIQYF	TGTGCCAGCAGTTCTCTGGGACAACAGTCCATTCAGTACTTC
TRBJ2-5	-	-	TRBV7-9	CASSLSLETQYF	TGTGCCAGCAGCTTAAGTCTGGAGACCCAGTACTTC
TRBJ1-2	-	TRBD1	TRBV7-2	CASSPGQGAYGYTF	TGTGCCAGCAGCCCGGGACAGGGAGCCTATGGCTACACCTTC
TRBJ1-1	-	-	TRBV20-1	CSASAGREAFF	TGCAGTGCTAGTGCCGGGAGGGAAGCTTTCTTT
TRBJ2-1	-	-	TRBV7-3	CASSWGLRDEQFF	TGTGCCAGCAGTTGGGGACTCAGGGATGAGCAGTTCTTC
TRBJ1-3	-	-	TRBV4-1	CASSQSFFVTTRPGNTIYF	TGCGCCAGCAGCCAATCATTTTTTGTTACCACTAGACCTGGAAACACCATATATTTT
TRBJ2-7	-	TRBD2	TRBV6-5	CASSYSTLAGVYEQYF	TGTGCCAGCAGTTACTCGACGCTAGCGGGTGTCTACGAGCAGTACTTC
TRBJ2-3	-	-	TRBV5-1	CASSGERGDTQYF	TGCGCCAGCAGCGGGGAAAGAGGAGATACGCAGTATTTT
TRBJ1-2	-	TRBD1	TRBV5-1	CASSRSTGRDGYTF	TGCGCCAGCAGCCGGTCGACAGGGCGAGATGGCTACACCTTC
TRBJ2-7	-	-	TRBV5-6	CASSLFQGSSYEQYF	TGTGCCAGCAGCTTATTCCAGGGGTCCTCCTACGAGCAGTACTTC
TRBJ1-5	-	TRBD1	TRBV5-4	CASSLDRGFGQPQHF	TGTGCCAGCAGCTTGGACAGGGGTTTTGGACAGCCCCAGCATTTT
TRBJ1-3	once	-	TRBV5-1	CASSLETGIQNTIYF	TGCGCCAGCAGCTTGGAGACGGGGATCCAAAACACCATATATTTT
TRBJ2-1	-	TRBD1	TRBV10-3	CAISDRTGSNEQFF	TGTGCCATCAGTGACCGGACAGGGTCCAATGAGCAGTTCTTC